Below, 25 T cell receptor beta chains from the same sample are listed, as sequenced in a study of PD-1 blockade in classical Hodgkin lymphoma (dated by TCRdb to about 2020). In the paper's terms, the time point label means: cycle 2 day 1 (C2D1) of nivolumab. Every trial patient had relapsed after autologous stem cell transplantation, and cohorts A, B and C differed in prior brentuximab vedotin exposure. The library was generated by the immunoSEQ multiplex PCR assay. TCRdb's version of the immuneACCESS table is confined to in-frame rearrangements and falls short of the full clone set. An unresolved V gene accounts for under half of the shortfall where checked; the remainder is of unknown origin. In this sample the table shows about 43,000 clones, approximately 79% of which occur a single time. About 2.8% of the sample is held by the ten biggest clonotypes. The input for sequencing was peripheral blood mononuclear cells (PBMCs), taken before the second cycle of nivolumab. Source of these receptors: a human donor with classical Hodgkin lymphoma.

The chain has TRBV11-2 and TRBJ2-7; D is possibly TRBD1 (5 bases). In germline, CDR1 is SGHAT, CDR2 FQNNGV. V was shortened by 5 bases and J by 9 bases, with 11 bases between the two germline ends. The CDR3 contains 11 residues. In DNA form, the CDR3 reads TGTGCCAGCAGCGTTGGGGCCGTGCAGTACTTC. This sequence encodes CASSVGAVQYF.

The CDR3 region is CASSLAVGLLYNEQFF. CDR3 DNA: TGCGCCAGCAGCTTGGCCGTTGGACTTCTCTACAATGAGCAGTTCTTC. The rearrangement uses TRBV5-1 and TRBJ2-1; D possibly corresponds to TRBD2 (5 bases). Germline V gene lookup returns CDR1 SGHRS and CDR2 YFSETQ. The CDR3 runs to 16 residues. V gave up 0 bases and J gave up 3 bases, with 13 bases separating them.

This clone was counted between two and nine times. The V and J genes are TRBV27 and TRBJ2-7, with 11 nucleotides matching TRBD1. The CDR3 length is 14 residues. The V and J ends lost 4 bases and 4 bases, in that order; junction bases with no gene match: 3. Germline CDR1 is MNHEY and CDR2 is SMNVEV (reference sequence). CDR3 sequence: CASSSGTGGYEQYF. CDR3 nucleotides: TGTGCCAGCAGTTCGGGGACAGGGGGTTACGAGCAGTACTTC.

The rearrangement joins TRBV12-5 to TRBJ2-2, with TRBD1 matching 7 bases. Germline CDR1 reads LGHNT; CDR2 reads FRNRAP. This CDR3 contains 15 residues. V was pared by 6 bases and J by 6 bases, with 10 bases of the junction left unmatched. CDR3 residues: CASGPGDSRPGELFF. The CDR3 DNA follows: TGTGCTAGTGGCCCCGGGGACAGCCGCCCCGGGGAGCTGTTTTTT.

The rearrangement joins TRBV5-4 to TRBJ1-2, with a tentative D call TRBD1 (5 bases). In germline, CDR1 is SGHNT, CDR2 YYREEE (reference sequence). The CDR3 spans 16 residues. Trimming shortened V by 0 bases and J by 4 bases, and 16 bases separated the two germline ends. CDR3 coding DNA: TGTGCCAGCAGCTTGGGTACCGGGACCGCGGCCTATGGCTACACCTTC. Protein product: CASSLGTGTAAYGYTF.

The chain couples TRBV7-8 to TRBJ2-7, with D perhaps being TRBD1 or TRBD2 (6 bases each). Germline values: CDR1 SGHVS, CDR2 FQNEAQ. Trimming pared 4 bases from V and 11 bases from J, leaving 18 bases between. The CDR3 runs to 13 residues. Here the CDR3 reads CASSSWTEGVKYF. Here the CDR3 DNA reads TGTGCCAGCAGCTCCTGGACGGAGGGGGTGAAGTACTTC.

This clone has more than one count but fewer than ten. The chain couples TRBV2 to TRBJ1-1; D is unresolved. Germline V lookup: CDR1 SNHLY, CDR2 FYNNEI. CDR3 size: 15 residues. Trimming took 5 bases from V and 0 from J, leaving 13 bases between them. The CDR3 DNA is TGTGCCAGCAGTATGGAGGACGAAATGAACACTGAAGCTTTCTTT. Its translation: CASSMEDEMNTEAFF.

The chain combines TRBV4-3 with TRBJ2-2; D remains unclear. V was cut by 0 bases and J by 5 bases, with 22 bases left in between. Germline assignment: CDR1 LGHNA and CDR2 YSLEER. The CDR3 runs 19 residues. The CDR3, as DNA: TGCGCCAGCAGCCAAGATCTCAGGTCGGCTAGTGTGTGGACCGGGGAGCTGTTTTTT. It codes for CASSQDLRSASVWTGELFF.

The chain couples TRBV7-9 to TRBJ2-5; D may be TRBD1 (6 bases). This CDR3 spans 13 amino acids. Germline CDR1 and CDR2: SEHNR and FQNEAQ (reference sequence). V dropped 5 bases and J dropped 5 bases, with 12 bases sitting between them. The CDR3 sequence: CASSPNREETQYF. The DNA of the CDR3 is TGTGCCAGCAGCCCCAACAGGGAGGAGACCCAGTACTTC.

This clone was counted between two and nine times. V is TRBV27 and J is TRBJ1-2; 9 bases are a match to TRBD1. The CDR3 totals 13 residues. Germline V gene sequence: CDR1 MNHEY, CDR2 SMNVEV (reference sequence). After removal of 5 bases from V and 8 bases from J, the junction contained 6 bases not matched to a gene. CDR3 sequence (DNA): TGTGCCAGCAGTCCCGGGACAGGGAACGGCTACACCTTC. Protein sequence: CASSPGTGNGYTF.

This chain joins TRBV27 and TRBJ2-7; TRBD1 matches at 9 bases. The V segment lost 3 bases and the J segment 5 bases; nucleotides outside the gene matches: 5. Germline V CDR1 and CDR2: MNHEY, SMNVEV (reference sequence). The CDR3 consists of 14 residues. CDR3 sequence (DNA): TGTGCCAGCAGTTTGGGGACAGGGTACGACGAGCAGTACTTC. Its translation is CASSLGTGYDEQYF.

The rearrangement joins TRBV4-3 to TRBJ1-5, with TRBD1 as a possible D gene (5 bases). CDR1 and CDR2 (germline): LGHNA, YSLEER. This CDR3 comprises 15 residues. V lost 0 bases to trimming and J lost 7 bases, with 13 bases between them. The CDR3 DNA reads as TGCGCCAGCAGCCAAGAAGGGCAGGGAGGACAGCCCCAGCATTTT. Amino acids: CASSQEGQGGQPQHF.

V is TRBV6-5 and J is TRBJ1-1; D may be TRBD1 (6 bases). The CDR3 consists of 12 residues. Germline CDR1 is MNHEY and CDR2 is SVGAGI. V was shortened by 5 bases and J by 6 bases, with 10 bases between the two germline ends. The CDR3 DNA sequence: TGTGCCAGCAGTGGGGACACCCCTGAAGCTTTCTTT. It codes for CASSGDTPEAFF.

The CDR3 nucleotides are TGTGCCAGCTCACCACTCGAGACAGGGGGCTTCCACGAGCAGTACTTC. It codes for CASSPLETGGFHEQYF. V usage is TRBV18 and J usage is TRBJ2-7; 10 bases are shared with TRBD1. CDR3 length: 16 amino acids. Germline V lookup: CDR1 KGHSH, CDR2 LQKENI. V dropped 1 base and J dropped 5; count of bases not matched to a gene: 8.

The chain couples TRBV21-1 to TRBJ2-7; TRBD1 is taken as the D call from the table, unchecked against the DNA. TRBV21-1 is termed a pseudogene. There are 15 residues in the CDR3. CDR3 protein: CASSKVSRGHCEQYF. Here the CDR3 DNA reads TGTGCCAGCAGCAAAGTAAGCAGGGGACATTGCGAGCAGTACTTC.

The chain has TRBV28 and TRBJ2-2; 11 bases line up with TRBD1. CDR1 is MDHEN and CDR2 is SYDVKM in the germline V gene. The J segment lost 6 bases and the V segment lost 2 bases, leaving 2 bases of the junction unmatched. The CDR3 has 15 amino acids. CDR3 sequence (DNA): TGTGCCAGCAGTTTAGGGACAGGGGGTCCCGGGGAGCTGTTTTTT. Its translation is CASSLGTGGPGELFF.

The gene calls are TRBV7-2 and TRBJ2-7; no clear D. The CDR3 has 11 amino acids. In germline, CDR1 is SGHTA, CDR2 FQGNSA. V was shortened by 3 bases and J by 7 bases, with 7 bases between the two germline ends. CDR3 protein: CASSFSAEQYF. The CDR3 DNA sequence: TGTGCCAGCAGCTTCTCTGCTGAGCAGTACTTC.

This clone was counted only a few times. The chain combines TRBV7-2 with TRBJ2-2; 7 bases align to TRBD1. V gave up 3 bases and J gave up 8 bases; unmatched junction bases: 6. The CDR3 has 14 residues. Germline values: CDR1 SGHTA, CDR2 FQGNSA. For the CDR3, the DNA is TGTGCCAGCAGCTTCAGAGGGGGCGATGGGGAGCTGTTTTTT. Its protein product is CASSFRGGDGELFF.

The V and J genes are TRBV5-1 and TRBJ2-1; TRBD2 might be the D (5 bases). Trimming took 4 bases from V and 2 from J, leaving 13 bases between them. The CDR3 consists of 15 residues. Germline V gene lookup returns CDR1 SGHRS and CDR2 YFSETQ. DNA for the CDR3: TGCGCCAGCAGCCCTGAGGCGGGTCCCTACAATGAGCAGTTCTTC. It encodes CASSPEAGPYNEQFF.

Here the CDR3 DNA reads TGTGCCAGCAGCCGCCGAGAAGGCCTTAATGAAAAACTGTTTTTT. This translates into CASSRREGLNEKLFF. This chain links TRBV5-4 with TRBJ1-4; D uncertain. The V end lost 4 bases, the J end lost 4 bases, and 14 bases lay between the germline ends. This CDR3 is 15 amino acids long. Germline V gene lookup returns CDR1 SGHNT and CDR2 YYREEE (reference sequence).

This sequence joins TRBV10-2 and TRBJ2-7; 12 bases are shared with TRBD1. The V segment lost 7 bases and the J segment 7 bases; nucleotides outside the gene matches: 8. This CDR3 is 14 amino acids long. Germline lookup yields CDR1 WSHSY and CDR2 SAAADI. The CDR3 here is CASKTGQGAWEQYF. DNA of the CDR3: TGCGCCAGCAAAACGGGACAGGGGGCGTGGGAGCAGTACTTC.

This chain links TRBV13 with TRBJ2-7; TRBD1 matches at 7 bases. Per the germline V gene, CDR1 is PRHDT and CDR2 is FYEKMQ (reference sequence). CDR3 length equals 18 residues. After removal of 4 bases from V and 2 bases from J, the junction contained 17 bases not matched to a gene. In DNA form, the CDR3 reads TGTGCCAGCAGCTCGCCCACAACTGGGACAGATTTAACCTACGAGCAGTACTTC. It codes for CASSSPTTGTDLTYEQYF.

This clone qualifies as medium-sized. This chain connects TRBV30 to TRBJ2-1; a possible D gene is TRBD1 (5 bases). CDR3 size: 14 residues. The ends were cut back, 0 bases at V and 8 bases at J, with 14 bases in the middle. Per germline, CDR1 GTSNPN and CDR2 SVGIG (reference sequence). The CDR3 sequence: CAWSVGVLADEQFF. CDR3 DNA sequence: TGTGCCTGGAGTGTAGGGGTATTGGCGGATGAGCAGTTCTTC. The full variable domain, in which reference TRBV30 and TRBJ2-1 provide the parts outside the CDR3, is SQTIHQWPATLVQPVGSPLSLECTVEGTSNPNLYWYRQAAGRGLQLLFYSVGIGQISSEVPQNLSASRPQDRQFILSSKKLLLSDSGFYLCAWSVGVLADEQFFGPGTRLTVL.

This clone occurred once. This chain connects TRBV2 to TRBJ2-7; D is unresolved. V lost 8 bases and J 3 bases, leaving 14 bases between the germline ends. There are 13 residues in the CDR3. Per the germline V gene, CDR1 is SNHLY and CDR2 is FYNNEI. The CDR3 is CASGYGASYEQYF. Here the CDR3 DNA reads TGTGCCAGCGGTTACGGAGCGAGCTACGAGCAGTACTTC.

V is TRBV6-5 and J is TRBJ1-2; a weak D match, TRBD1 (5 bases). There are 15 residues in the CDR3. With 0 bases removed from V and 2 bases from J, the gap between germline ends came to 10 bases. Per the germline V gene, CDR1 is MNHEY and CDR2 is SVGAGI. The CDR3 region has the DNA TGTGCCAGCAGTTACTCGGGGGAACTGAACTATGGCTACACCTTC. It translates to CASSYSGELNYGYTF.